This TCR beta chain is drawn from a study of identifying expanded T cells in peripheral blood. Germline V CDR1 and CDR2: MNHEY, SVGAGI. The CDR3 contains 15 residues. The V and J ends lost 5 bases and 4 bases, in that order; junction bases with no gene match: 2. Study-wide findings and caveats: Differentially abundant clones: about 1.2 between replicates, 16.4 at about 13 days, less than 20 at four. Variance in clone template counts between roughly 2-week samples significantly increased with total template count across all healthy donors.

No infections or other immune events were documented during collection. Worth noting for this clone: Its matching antigen is unknown.

Sequencing used immunoSEQ multiplex PCR; TCRdb keeps in-frame clones, though not all of them. The sample records 85,000 to 100,000 clones, around 89% being singletons. The TCR originated in a person between 18 and 75 years old in good health. The sample taken for sequencing was blood. This chain joins TRBV6-5 and TRBJ2-3, with 14 bases matching TRBD2. The CDR3 is CASSAGLAGADTQYF. CDR3 in DNA: TGTGCCAGCAGTGCGGGACTAGCGGGGGCAGATACGCAGTATTTT.